Each of the 9 T cell receptor beta chains below was sequenced from the same sample in a study of blood T cells in healthy people across ages. It was with a sample-barcoded 5' primer and a J-beta primer mix that a second PCR of about 7 to 12 cycles was run. TCRdb recomputed calls from the 5' RACE reads with MiXCR, one row per CDR3 protein. Here the sample spans about 1.5 million distinct CDR3 sequences, 42% being singletons. The sequenced material came from blood. The receptors come from a woman aged 18-29 years in good health.

This clonotype was picked up a small number of times. The chain employs TRBV4-2 and TRBJ1-1, with unresolved D. The V gene lost 3 bases and the J gene lost 3 bases, with 5 bases spanning the gap. The CDR3 totals 12 residues. Germline loops: CDR1 LGHNA, CDR2 YNFKEQ. As DNA, the CDR3 is TGTGCCAGCAGCCACAAGGACACTGAAGCTTTCTTT. This translates into CASSHKDTEAFF.

The rearrangement uses TRBV2 and TRBJ2-2; a possible D gene is TRBD2 (6 bases). Per the germline V gene, CDR1 is SNHLY and CDR2 is FYNNEI. The CDR3 is made up of 11 amino acids. The CDR3 spells CAAGMIGELFF. Written as DNA, the CDR3 is TGTGCGGCGGGGATGATCGGGGAGCTGTTTTTT.

The chain joins TRBV7-2 to TRBJ2-7; TRBD1 aligns across 7 bases. This CDR3 comprises 14 residues. J gave up 4 bases and V 3 bases, and 6 bases lay outside the gene matches. Germline-derived CDR1 and CDR2 are SGHTA and FQGNSA. The CDR3: CASSFPGQKYEQYF. CDR3 bases: TGTGCCAGCAGCTTCCCGGGACAGAAGTACGAGCAGTACTTC.

The rearrangement links TRBV3-1 to TRBJ2-3; 7 positions agree with TRBD1. V lost 4 bases and J lost 2; bases outside the gene matches: 6. The CDR3 sequence is 15 residues long. Germline V gene lookup returns CDR1 LGHDT and CDR2 YNNKEL (reference sequence). This chain's CDR3 is CASSPGGQFTDTQYF. CDR3 sequence (DNA): TGTGCCAGCAGCCCAGGGGGACAGTTCACAGATACGCAGTATTTT.

The chain couples TRBV14 to TRBJ2-1; TRBD2 might be the D (5 bases). Germline CDR1 reads SGHDN; CDR2 reads FVKESK. This CDR3 contains 14 residues. V lost 5 bases, J lost 8 bases, and 16 bases lay in between. CDR3 amino acids: CASSFNPLVDEQFF. CDR3 nucleotide sequence: TGTGCCAGCAGCTTTAATCCACTAGTGGATGAGCAGTTCTTC.

As to this clonotype: At one boundary the junction diverges from the germline segment, which might be a read error. As DNA, the CDR3 is TGCAGTGTTGAAGATTTCGGGGGTGGTTCTAGCGGGCCCTACAATGAGCAGTTCTTC. Translating gives CSVEDFGGGSSGPYNEQFF. This sequence joins TRBV29-1 and TRBJ2-1; 8 bases are a match to TRBD2. In germline, CDR1 is SQVTM, CDR2 ANQGSEA. The CDR3 runs to 19 residues.

V and J are TRBV7-2 and TRBJ2-3; D unresolved. This CDR3 has 14 residues. Trimming removed 5 bases from V and 4 bases from J, with 13 bases in between. The germline V gene encodes CDR1 SGHTA and CDR2 FQGNSA. CDR3 bases: TGTGCCAGCAGCCAAGGTAACGCGGCAGATACGCAGTATTTT. The encoded protein is CASSQGNAADTQYF.

This clonotype was seen a few times. V and J are TRBV5-1 and TRBJ2-1; 9 bases are a match to TRBD2. Germline V CDR1 and CDR2: SGHRS, YFSETQ. V lost 0 bases, J lost 7 bases, and 8 bases stayed unmatched. The length of the CDR3 is 16 residues. The CDR3 DNA reads as TGCGCCAGCAGCTTGGTTCTAGCGGGAAGATTTAATGAGCAGTTCTTC. It translates to CASSLVLAGRFNEQFF.

This clonotype was detected ten times or more. V is TRBV15 and J is TRBJ2-7, with a weak D call TRBD1 (5 bases). The CDR3 consists of 15 residues. Germline values: CDR1 LNHNV, CDR2 YYDKDF (reference sequence). The V end lost 0 bases, the J end lost 5 bases, and 14 bases lay between the germline ends. In DNA, the CDR3 is TGTGCCACCAGCAGAGATCCCGCAGGGTGGGACGAGCAGTACTTC. Amino acid sequence: CATSRDPAGWDEQYF.